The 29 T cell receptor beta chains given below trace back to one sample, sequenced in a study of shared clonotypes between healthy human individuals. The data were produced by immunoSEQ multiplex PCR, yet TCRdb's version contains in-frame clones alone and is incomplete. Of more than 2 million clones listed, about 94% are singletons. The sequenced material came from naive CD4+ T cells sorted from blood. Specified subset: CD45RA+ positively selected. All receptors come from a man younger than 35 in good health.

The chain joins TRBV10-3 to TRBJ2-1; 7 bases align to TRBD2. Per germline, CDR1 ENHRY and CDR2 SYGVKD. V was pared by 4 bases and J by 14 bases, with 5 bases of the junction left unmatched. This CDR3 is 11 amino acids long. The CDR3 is CAISARGGKFF. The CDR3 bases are TGTGCCATCAGTGCGCGGGGAGGGAAGTTCTTC.

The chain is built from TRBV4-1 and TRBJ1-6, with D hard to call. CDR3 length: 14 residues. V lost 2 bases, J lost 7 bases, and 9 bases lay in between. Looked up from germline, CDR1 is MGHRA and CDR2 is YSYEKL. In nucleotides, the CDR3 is TGCGCCAGCAGCCAAACCCTTCAGAATTCACCCCTCCACTTT. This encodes CASSQTLQNSPLHF.

Written as DNA, the CDR3 is TGTGCCTGGAGTCAGAGCGGGGGGCGAACTGAAGCTTTCTTT. This codes for CAWSQSGGRTEAFF. This chain uses TRBV30 with TRBJ1-1, with D possibly TRBD1 on 6 matching bases. This CDR3 has 14 amino acids. V was shortened by 2 bases and J by 5 bases, with 15 bases between the two germline ends. Germline V gene sequence: CDR1 GTSNPN, CDR2 SVGIG (reference sequence).

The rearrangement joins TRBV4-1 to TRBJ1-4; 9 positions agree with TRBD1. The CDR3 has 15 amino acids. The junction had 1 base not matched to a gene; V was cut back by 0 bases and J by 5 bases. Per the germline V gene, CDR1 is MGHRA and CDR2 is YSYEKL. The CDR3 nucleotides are TGCGCCAGCAGCCAAGATGGGACAGGGAATGAAAAACTGTTTTTT. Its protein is CASSQDGTGNEKLFF.

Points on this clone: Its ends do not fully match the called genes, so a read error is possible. The DNA of the CDR3 is TGTGCCAGCAGTGACAGGGGGAGTAACGATGGCTACACCTTC. Its protein is CASSDRGSNDGYTF. This chain links TRBV6-1 with TRBJ1-2; 7 bases are shared with TRBD1. Germline CDR1 reads MNHNS; CDR2 reads SASEGT. The CDR3 extends over 14 amino acids.

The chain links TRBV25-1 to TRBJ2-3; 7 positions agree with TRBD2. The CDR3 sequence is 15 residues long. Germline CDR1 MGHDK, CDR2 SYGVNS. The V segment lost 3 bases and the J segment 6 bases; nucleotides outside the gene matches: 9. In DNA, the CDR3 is TGTGCCAGCAGTGAGTCGGGGGGAGGAATGGATACGCAGTATTTT. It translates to CASSESGGGMDTQYF.

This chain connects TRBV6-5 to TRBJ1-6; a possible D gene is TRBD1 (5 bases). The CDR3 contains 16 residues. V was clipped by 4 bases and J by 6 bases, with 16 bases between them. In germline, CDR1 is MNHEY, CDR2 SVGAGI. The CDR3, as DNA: TGTGCCAGCAGTTCTGGGGGGGGACGGTTTAATTCACCCCTCCACTTT. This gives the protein CASSSGGGRFNSPLHF.

The CDR3 sequence: CASNRSNQPQHF. The CDR3 DNA reads as TGTGCCAGTAATAGAAGCAATCAGCCCCAGCATTTT. J is TRBJ1-5 and V is TRBV28, with D hard to call. CDR1 and CDR2 from the germline V gene are MDHEN and SYDVKM. Trimming removed 9 bases at V and 1 base at J, with 7 bases between. The CDR3 is made up of 12 amino acids.

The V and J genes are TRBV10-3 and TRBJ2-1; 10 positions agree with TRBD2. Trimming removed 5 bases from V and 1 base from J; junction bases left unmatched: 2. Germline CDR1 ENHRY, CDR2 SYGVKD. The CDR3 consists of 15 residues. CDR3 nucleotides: TGTGCCATCAGTCTAGCGGGGGAGTCCTACAATGAGCAGTTCTTC. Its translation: CAISLAGESYNEQFF.

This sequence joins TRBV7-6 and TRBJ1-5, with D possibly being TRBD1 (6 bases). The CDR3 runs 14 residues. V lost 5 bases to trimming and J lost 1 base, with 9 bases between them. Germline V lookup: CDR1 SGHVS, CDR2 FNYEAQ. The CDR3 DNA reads TGTGCCAGCAGCCTTACAGGGAGCAATCAGCCCCAGCATTTT. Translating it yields CASSLTGSNQPQHF.

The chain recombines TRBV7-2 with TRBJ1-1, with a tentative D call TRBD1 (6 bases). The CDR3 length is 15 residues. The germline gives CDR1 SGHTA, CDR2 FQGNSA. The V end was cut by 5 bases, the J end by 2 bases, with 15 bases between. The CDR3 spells CASSPRGLFNTEAFF. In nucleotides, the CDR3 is TGTGCCAGCAGCCCCAGGGGACTCTTCAACACTGAAGCTTTCTTT.

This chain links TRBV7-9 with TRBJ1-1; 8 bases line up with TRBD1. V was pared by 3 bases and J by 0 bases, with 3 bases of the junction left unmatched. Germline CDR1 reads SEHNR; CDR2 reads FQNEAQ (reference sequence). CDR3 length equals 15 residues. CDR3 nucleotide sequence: TGTGCCAGCAGCTTCAGGGGGCCCCTGAACACTGAAGCTTTCTTT. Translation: CASSFRGPLNTEAFF.

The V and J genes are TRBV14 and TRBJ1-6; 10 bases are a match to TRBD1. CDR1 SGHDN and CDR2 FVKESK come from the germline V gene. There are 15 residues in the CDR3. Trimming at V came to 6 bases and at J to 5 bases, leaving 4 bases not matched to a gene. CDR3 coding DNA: TGTGCCAGCAGTCAGGACAGGGGGAATAATTCACCCCTCCACTTT. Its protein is CASSQDRGNNSPLHF.

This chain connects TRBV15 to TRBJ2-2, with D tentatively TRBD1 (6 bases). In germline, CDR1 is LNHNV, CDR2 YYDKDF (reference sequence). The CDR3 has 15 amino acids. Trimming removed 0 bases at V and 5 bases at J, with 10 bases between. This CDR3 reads CATSREGQRTGELFF. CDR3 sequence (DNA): TGTGCCACCAGCAGAGAAGGACAGAGGACCGGGGAGCTGTTTTTT.

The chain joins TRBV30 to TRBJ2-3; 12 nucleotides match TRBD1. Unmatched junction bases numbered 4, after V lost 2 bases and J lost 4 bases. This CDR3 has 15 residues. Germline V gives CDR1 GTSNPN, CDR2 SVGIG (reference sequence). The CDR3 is CAWSRGQGAADTQYF. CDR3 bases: TGTGCCTGGAGTAGGGGACAGGGGGCGGCAGATACGCAGTATTTT.

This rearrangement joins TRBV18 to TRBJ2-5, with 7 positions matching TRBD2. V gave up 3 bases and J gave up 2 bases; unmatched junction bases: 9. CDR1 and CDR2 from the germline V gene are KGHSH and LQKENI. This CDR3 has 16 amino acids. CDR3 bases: TGTGCCAGCTCACCGGTATCGGGACTACATCAAGAGACCCAGTACTTC. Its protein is CASSPVSGLHQETQYF. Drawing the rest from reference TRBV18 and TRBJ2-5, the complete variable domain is NAGVMQNPRHLVRRRGQEARLRCSPMKGHSHVYWYRQLPEEGLKFMVYLQKENIIDESGMPKERFSAEFPKEGPSILRIQQVVRGDSAAYFCASSPVSGLHQETQYFGPGTRLLVL.

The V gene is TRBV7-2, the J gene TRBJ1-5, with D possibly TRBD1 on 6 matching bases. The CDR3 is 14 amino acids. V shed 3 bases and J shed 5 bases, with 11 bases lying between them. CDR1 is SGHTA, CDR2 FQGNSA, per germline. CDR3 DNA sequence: TGTGCCAGCAGCTTTTACGGGGGCGATCAGCCCCAGCATTTT. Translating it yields CASSFYGGDQPQHF.

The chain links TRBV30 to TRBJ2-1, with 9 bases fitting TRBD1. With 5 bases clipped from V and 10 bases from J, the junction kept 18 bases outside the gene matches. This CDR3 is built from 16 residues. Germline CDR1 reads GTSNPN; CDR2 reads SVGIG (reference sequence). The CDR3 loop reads CAWGTGKIGLRGEQFF. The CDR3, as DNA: TGTGCCTGGGGGACAGGGAAGATCGGATTGAGGGGGGAGCAGTTCTTC.

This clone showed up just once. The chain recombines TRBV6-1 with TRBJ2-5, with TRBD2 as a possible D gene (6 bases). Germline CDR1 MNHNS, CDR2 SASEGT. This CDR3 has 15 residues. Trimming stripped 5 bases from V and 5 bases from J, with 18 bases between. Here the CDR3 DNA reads TGTGCCAGCAGTACTGGGACGGGACTTGGGGAGACCCAGTACTTC. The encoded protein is CASSTGTGLGETQYF.

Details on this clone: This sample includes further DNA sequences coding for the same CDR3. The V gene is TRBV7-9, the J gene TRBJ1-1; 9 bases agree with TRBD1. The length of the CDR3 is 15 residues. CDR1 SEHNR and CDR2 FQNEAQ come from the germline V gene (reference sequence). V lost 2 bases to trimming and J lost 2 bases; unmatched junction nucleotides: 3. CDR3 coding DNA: TGTGCCAGCAGCTTAATGGGACAGGGAAACACTGAAGCTTTCTTT. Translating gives CASSLMGQGNTEAFF.

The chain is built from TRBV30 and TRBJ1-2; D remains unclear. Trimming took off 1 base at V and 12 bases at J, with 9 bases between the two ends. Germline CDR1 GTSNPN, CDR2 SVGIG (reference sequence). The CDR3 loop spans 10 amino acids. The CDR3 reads CAWSDAKNTF. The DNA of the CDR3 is TGTGCCTGGAGTGATGCCAAGAACACCTTC.

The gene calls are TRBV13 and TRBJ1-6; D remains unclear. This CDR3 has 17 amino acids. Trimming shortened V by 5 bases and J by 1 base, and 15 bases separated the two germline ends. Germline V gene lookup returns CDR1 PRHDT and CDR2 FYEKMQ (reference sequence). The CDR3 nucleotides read TGTGCCAGCAGCCGCTACGAGGGAAAGTCCTATAATTCACCCCTCCACTTT. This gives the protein CASSRYEGKSYNSPLHF.

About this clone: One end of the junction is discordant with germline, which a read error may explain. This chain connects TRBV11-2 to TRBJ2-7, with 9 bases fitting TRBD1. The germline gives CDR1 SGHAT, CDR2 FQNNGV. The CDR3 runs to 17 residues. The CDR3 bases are TGTGCCAGCAGCTACAGTTTTACCGGGACAGGGAGGGGGGTGACCCACTTC. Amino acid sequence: CASSYSFTGTGRGVTHF.

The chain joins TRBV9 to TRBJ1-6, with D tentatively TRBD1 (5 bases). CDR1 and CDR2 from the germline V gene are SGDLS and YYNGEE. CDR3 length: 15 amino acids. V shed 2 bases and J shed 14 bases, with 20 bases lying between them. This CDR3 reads CASSVDGGADQALHF. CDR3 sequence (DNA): TGTGCCAGCAGCGTCGATGGAGGGGCAGACCAGGCCCTCCACTTT.

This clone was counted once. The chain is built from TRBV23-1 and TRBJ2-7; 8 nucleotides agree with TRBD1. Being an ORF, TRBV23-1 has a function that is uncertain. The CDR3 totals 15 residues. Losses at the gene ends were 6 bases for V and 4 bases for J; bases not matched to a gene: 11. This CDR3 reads CASRPQTGALYEQYF. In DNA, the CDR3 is TGCGCCAGCAGGCCCCAGACAGGGGCCCTATACGAGCAGTACTTC.

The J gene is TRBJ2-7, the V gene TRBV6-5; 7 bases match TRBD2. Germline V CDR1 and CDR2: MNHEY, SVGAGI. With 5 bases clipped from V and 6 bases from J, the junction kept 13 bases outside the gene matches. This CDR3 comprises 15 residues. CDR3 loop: CASSTGGLPLFEQYF. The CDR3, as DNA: TGTGCCAGCAGTACGGGGGGACTACCCCTTTTCGAGCAGTACTTC.

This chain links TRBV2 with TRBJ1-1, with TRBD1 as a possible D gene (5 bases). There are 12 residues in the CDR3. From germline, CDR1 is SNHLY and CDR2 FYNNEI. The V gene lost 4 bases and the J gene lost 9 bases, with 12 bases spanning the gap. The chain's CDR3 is CASSGQKVKAFF. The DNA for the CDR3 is TGTGCCAGCAGTGGACAGAAGGTTAAAGCTTTCTTT.

The CDR3 protein is CASSSLPGGLSNQPQHF. The CDR3 bases are TGTGCCAGCAGCTCTCTCCCCGGGGGACTTAGCAATCAGCCCCAGCATTTT. The genes are TRBV7-8 and TRBJ1-5; a possible D gene is TRBD1 (5 bases). Trimming pared 4 bases from V and 0 bases from J, leaving 16 bases between. From germline, CDR1 is SGHVS and CDR2 FQNEAQ. This CDR3 has 17 amino acids.

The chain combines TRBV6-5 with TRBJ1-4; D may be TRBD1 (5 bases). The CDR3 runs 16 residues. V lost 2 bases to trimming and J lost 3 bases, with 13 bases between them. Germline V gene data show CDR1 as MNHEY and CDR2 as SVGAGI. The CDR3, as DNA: TGTGCCAGCAGTTACACGAAGGGGATGGCTAATGAAAAACTGTTTTTT. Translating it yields CASSYTKGMANEKLFF.